A single sample gave rise to the 24 T cell receptor beta chains below, sequenced in a study of early T cells in non-severe SARS-CoV-2 infection. TCRdb re-called the 5' RACE reads through MiXCR, storing one row per CDR3 protein. Here the sample spans around 53,000 distinct CDR3 sequences, approximately 12% being singletons. This sample comprised whole blood, obtained at baseline. These receptor sequences come from an adult who was a healthcare worker with PCR-confirmed SARS-CoV-2 infection or an uninfected control (not recorded which).

The sample holds a few counts of this clonotype. The chain is built from TRBV19 and TRBJ2-1; 9 nucleotides align to TRBD2. Germline loops: CDR1 LNHDA, CDR2 SQIVND (reference sequence). The V segment lost 11 bases and the J segment 8 bases; nucleotides outside the gene matches: 16. This CDR3 has 15 amino acids. CDR3 region: CAVRSLAGFNDEQFF. CDR3 bases: TGTGCCGTGCGCTCCCTAGCGGGATTTAACGATGAGCAGTTCTTC.

This clonotype was recorded at least ten times. The CDR3 protein is CSARGQVKNEQFF. CDR3 in DNA: TGCAGTGCTAGAGGACAGGTGAAGAATGAGCAGTTCTTC. The chain links TRBV20-1 to TRBJ2-1; TRBD1 might be the D (6 bases). Germline CDR1 and CDR2: DFQATT and SNEGSKA (reference sequence). V was cut by 1 base and J by 7 bases, with 11 bases left in between. The CDR3 is 13 amino acids.

CDR3 bases: TGTGCCAGCAGCCCCGGACTAGCGGGAGCCTCCGGCTACGAGCAGTACTTC. The encoded protein is CASSPGLAGASGYEQYF. The chain is built from TRBV3-1 and TRBJ2-7; 13 bases align to TRBD2. V shed 4 bases, J shed 3 bases, and the junction held 9 bases outside the gene matches. Germline-derived CDR1 and CDR2 are LGHDT and YNNKEL (reference sequence). The CDR3 is made up of 17 amino acids.

This clonotype occurred many times. The chain couples TRBV11-3 to TRBJ2-2; D is unclear. The CDR3 totals 16 residues. The V gene lost 6 bases and the J gene lost 0 bases, with 14 bases spanning the gap. Germline lookup yields CDR1 SGHNT and CDR2 YENEEA. The CDR3 DNA reads as TGTGCCAGCAGGCCATCCGCGTTCGCGAACACCGGGGAGCTGTTTTTT. Its translation: CASRPSAFANTGELFF.

This sequence joins TRBV19 and TRBJ1-2; no clear D. Germline CDR1 LNHDA, CDR2 SQIVND (reference sequence). The CDR3 covers 14 residues. V was shortened by 6 bases and J by 1 base, with 12 bases between the two germline ends. In DNA form, the CDR3 reads TGTGCCAGTAGCCCGATGACGGGTAACTATGGCTACACCTTC. Protein: CASSPMTGNYGYTF.

This clonotype has only a few counts. The chain uses TRBV2 and TRBJ2-5; 7 bases line up with TRBD2. The junction had 5 bases not matched to a gene; V was cut back by 7 bases and J by 0 bases. Per the germline V gene, CDR1 is SNHLY and CDR2 is FYNNEI. CDR3 size: 14 residues. CDR3 sequence: CASTPAGNQETQYF. The CDR3 DNA is TGTGCCAGCACCCCAGCGGGAAACCAAGAGACCCAGTACTTC.

This clonotype has a handful of counts. V gene TRBV12-3 or TRBV12-4 combines with J gene TRBJ2-7; 7 positions agree with TRBD2. The CDR3 has 16 amino acids. J gave up 1 base and V 7 bases, and 13 bases lay outside the gene matches. The CDR3 nucleotides read TGTGCCAGCAAATTCGGGGGGAACAGTCCTTCCTACGAGCAGTACTTC. It codes for CASKFGGNSPSYEQYF.

This clonotype has at least ten counts. The chain recombines TRBV7-2 with TRBJ1-1; no firm D call. The germline V gene has CDR1 SGHTA and CDR2 FQGNSA. The germline V and J ends were trimmed by 1 base and 0 bases, with 9 bases remaining between them. The CDR3 sequence is 15 residues long. The chain's CDR3 is CASSLGVGLNTEAFF. DNA of the CDR3: TGTGCCAGCAGCTTAGGGGTTGGGCTGAACACTGAAGCTTTCTTT.

This clonotype has a handful of counts. The gene calls are TRBV9 and TRBJ2-3, with unresolved D. The V gene's germline CDR1 is SGDLS and CDR2 YYNGEE. The CDR3 consists of 15 residues. V was shortened by 3 bases and J by 2 bases, with 13 bases between the two germline ends. The CDR3 coding sequence is TGTGCCAGCAGCGAGGTGGTCGGTTCCACAGATACGCAGTATTTT. It codes for CASSEVVGSTDTQYF.

This clonotype was recorded a few times. This sequence joins TRBV6-2 or TRBV6-3 and TRBJ2-7; 7 bases match TRBD2. J gave up 2 bases and V 2 bases, and 6 bases lay outside the gene matches. This CDR3 is 15 amino acids long. Per germline, CDR1 MNHEY and CDR2 SVGEGT. The CDR3: CASSYGGSNPYEQYF. The DNA of the CDR3 is TGTGCCAGCAGTTACGGCGGGAGCAACCCCTACGAGCAGTACTTC.

A note on this clonotype: At one of its ends the junction is not consistent with the germline gene, which may arise from a read error. The rearrangement links TRBV6-2 or TRBV6-3 to TRBJ2-1; 8 bases are a match to TRBD1. Germline V gives CDR1 MNHEY, CDR2 SVGEGT. The CDR3 contains 16 residues. CDR3 DNA sequence: TGTGCCAGCAGTTCCCGCCGGACAGGGCGGAACAATGAGCAGGTCTTC. It translates to CASSSRRTGRNNEQVF.

V and J are TRBV5-4 and TRBJ1-1; D might be TRBD1 (5 bases). Per the germline V gene, CDR1 is SGHNT and CDR2 is YYREEE (reference sequence). The CDR3 consists of 14 residues. The germline V and J ends were trimmed by 1 base and 5 bases, with 12 bases remaining between them. The CDR3 sequence: CASSLNMGETEAFF. CDR3 nucleotide sequence: TGTGCCAGCAGCTTGAATATGGGGGAGACTGAAGCTTTCTTT.

This chain uses TRBV20-1 with TRBJ2-1; D is perhaps TRBD2 (6 bases). Germline V gene lookup returns CDR1 DFQATT and CDR2 SNEGSKA (reference sequence). There are 14 residues in the CDR3. Trimming pared 4 bases from V and 10 bases from J, leaving 20 bases between. The CDR3 loop is CSATRALTGGEQFF. CDR3 bases: TGCAGTGCTACCCGGGCCCTTACAGGAGGGGAGCAGTTCTTC.

V usage is TRBV28 and J usage is TRBJ2-4; 8 bases line up with TRBD1. Per the germline V gene, CDR1 is MDHEN and CDR2 is SYDVKM. The CDR3 covers 13 residues. With 4 bases clipped from V and 8 bases from J, the junction kept 4 bases outside the gene matches. The CDR3 spells CASSSGQGDIQYF. The CDR3 region has the DNA TGTGCCAGCAGTTCCGGACAGGGAGACATTCAGTACTTC.

This clonotype was seen only a few times. The gene calls are TRBV28 and TRBJ1-5; no clear D. Germline loops: CDR1 MDHEN, CDR2 SYDVKM. Trimming stripped 5 bases from V and 3 bases from J, with 11 bases between. The CDR3 contains 14 residues. The CDR3 coding sequence is TGTGCCAGCAGTGGCCCCCTCAACAATCAGCCCCAGCATTTT. This sequence encodes CASSGPLNNQPQHF.

This sequence joins TRBV7-8 and TRBJ1-1; D possibly corresponds to TRBD1 (6 bases). Germline V lookup: CDR1 SGHVS, CDR2 FQNEAQ. The germline V and J ends were trimmed by 5 bases and 12 bases, with 13 bases remaining between them. The CDR3 is 11 amino acids. The DNA of the CDR3 is TGTGCCAGCAGCGGGCAGGGGTGGACTTTCTTT. Residues: CASSGQGWTFF.

There are many counts of this clonotype. The chain uses TRBV20-1 and TRBJ1-5; D is undetermined. The germline V gene has CDR1 DFQATT and CDR2 SNEGSKA (reference sequence). The CDR3 loop spans 12 amino acids. The germline V and J ends were trimmed by 6 bases and 4 bases, with 10 bases remaining between them. In DNA, the CDR3 is TGCAGTGCCAGCAGAAGAAATCAGCCCCAGCATTTT. Translated: CSASRRNQPQHF.

CDR3 DNA sequence: TGTGCCAGCAGCGTAGGAAGTAGAGCGACCCTCCACTTT. Its protein is CASSVGSRATLHF. This chain joins TRBV9 and TRBJ1-6; D gene unclear. Germline V gives CDR1 SGDLS, CDR2 YYNGEE. CDR3 length: 13 residues. V shed 0 bases and J shed 14 bases, with 12 bases lying between them.

The table lists this clonotype with many counts. The chain combines TRBV6-4 with TRBJ2-2; D is undetermined. The CDR3 spans 15 residues. V was pared by 3 bases and J by 1 base, with 9 bases between. Germline V gene sequence: CDR1 MRHNA, CDR2 SNTAGT. The CDR3 loop reads CASSEMYGNTGELFF. The CDR3 DNA reads TGTGCCAGCAGTGAAATGTACGGGAACACCGGGGAGCTGTTTTTT.

This clonotype was seen only a few times. V is TRBV7-2 and J is TRBJ2-2; tentative D call: TRBD2 (5 bases). There are 15 residues in the CDR3. Trimming left V 1 base short and J 7 bases short, with 13 bases between. The V gene's germline CDR1 is SGHTA and CDR2 FQGNSA. This CDR3 reads CASSLVLARGGELFF. CDR3 bases: TGTGCCAGCAGCTTAGTATTAGCGCGAGGCGGGGAGCTGTTTTTT.

There are many counts of this clonotype. The CDR3 DNA follows: TGTGCCAGCAGTTCGGGAGCGGAAAACACCGGGGAGCTGTTTTTT. Translation gives CASSSGAENTGELFF. The chain combines TRBV28 with TRBJ2-2; tentative D call: TRBD2 (6 bases). The V and J ends lost 4 bases and 2 bases respectively, with 11 bases between them. Germline CDR1 is MDHEN and CDR2 is SYDVKM. This CDR3 is 15 amino acids long.

This clonotype was picked up a small number of times. J is TRBJ2-7 and V is TRBV29-1; 10 nucleotides line up with TRBD2. The CDR3 runs to 14 residues. V was clipped by 5 bases and J by 4 bases; unmatched bases: 8. Germline CDR1 SQVTM, CDR2 ANQGSEA. The CDR3 nucleotides are TGCAGCGTTTTGGAACTAGCGGGAAGTTACGAGCAGTACTTC. It codes for CSVLELAGSYEQYF.

CDR3 bases: TGTGCCAGCAGGGTCAGAATAGGTAACAATGAGCAGTTCTTC. This encodes CASRVRIGNNEQFF. The rearrangement joins TRBV7-2 to TRBJ2-1; no clear D. Germline V gene data show CDR1 as SGHTA and CDR2 as FQGNSA. The CDR3 is 14 amino acids. Between the trimmed V and J ends, which lost 6 bases and 5 bases, there was a span of 14 bases. The full variable domain, completed using reference TRBV7-2 and TRBJ2-1, is GAGVSQSPSNKVTEKGKDVELRCDPISGHTALYWYRQSLGQGLEFLIYFQGNSAPDKSGLPSDRFSAERTGGSVSTLTIQRTQQEDSAVYLCASRVRIGNNEQFFGPGTRLTVL.

V is TRBV18 and J is TRBJ2-3; D is unclear. The V gene lost 3 bases and the J gene lost 2 bases, with 3 bases spanning the gap. The germline V gene encodes CDR1 KGHSH and CDR2 LQKENI. The length of the CDR3 is 12 residues. The CDR3 is CASSPITDTQYF. The CDR3 bases are TGTGCCAGCTCACCGATCACAGATACGCAGTATTTT.